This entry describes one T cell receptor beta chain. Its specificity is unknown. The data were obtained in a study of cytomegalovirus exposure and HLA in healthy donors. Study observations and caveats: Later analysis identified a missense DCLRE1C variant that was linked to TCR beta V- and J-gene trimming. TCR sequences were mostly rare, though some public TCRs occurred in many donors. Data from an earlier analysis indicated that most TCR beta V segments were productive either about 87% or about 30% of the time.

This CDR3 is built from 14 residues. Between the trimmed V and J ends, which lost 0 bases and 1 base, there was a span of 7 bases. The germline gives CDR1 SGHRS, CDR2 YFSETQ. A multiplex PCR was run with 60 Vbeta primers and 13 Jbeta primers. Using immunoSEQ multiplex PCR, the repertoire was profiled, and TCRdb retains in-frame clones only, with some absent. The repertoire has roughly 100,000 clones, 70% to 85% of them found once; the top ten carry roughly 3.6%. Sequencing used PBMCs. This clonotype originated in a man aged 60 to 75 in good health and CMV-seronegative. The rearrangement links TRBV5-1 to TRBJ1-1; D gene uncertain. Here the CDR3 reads CASSLVLSNTEAFF. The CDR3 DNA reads TGCGCCAGCAGCTTGGTCCTCTCGAACACTGAAGCTTTCTTT.